The 29 T cell receptor beta chains below were found in one sample sequenced in a study of blood T cell repertoires in COVID-19 (dated by TCRdb to about 2020). Library generation was performed with the immunoSEQ multiplex PCR assay. TCRdb carries this immuneACCESS record with in-frame sequences only. Its versions omit some clonotypes, under half of them owing to an unresolved V gene in the studies checked, with the rest unexplained. This sample comprises 200,000 to 250,000 clones, nearly 90% of them detected only once. Approximately 12% of the sample rests with the top ten. The specimen was peripheral blood. These receptors were obtained from a woman in her late teens or twenties who had recovered from COVID-19.

The rearrangement uses TRBV13 and TRBJ2-1; 11 bases align to TRBD2. The CDR3 spans 14 residues. V was clipped by 7 bases and J by 5 bases; unmatched bases: 4. Germline V gene lookup returns CDR1 PRHDT and CDR2 FYEKMQ (reference sequence). As DNA, the CDR3 is TGTGCCAGCAAAGAACTAGCGGGAGACAATGAGCAGTTCTTC. Protein sequence: CASKELAGDNEQFF.

CDR3 amino acids: CASSEGTGWANVLTF. In DNA, the CDR3 is TGTGCCAGCAGTGAAGGAACAGGGTGGGCCAACGTCCTGACTTTC. The chain has TRBV6-1 and TRBJ2-6; TRBD1 is a possible D gene (6 bases). The CDR3 length is 15 residues. The V end was cut by 1 base, the J end by 5 bases, with 9 bases between. Germline CDR1 and CDR2: MNHNS and SASEGT.

V usage is TRBV10-3 and J usage is TRBJ2-3, with D perhaps matching TRBD1 (6 bases). V lost 7 bases, J lost 2 bases, and 13 bases lay in between. There are 14 residues in the CDR3. CDR1 is ENHRY and CDR2 is SYGVKD in the germline V gene. Written as DNA, the CDR3 is TGTGCCATCAAGGGGGAGCTGGACACAGATACGCAGTATTTT. This gives the protein CAIKGELDTDTQYF.

CDR3 loop: CASSPTGSSYNEQFF. The CDR3 nucleotides read TGCGCCAGCAGCCCGACAGGCAGCTCCTACAATGAGCAGTTCTTC. The chain uses TRBV5-1 and TRBJ2-1; D may be TRBD1 (6 bases). V dropped 4 bases and J dropped 0 bases, with 11 bases sitting between them. Germline CDR1 is SGHRS and CDR2 is YFSETQ. CDR3 length equals 15 residues.

The chain carries TRBV7-3 and TRBJ2-3, with TRBD2 matching 10 bases. The CDR3 runs 16 residues. J lost 1 base, V lost 6 bases, and 7 bases had no gene match. Per the germline V gene, CDR1 is SGHTA and CDR2 is FQGTGA. The CDR3 nucleotides read TGTGCCAGCAGTCCGGGACTAGCGCGTCGCACAGATACGCAGTATTTT. The encoded protein is CASSPGLARRTDTQYF.

This rearrangement joins TRBV9 to TRBJ1-1, with D perhaps matching TRBD1 (5 bases). The CDR3 runs to 14 residues. V was cut by 3 bases and J by 5 bases, with 14 bases left in between. Looked up from germline, CDR1 is SGDLS and CDR2 is YYNGEE. CDR3 residues: CASSAGTTGTEAFF. The DNA for the CDR3 is TGTGCCAGCAGCGCGGGGACTACCGGGACTGAAGCTTTCTTT.

This chain uses TRBV19 with TRBJ1-5, with TRBD1 matching 7 bases. V was pared by 6 bases and J by 5 bases, with 10 bases of the junction left unmatched. The V gene's germline CDR1 is LNHDA and CDR2 SQIVND (reference sequence). CDR3 length equals 15 residues. CDR3 residues: CASSPGDRVDQPQHF. For the CDR3, the DNA is TGTGCCAGTAGCCCGGGAGACAGGGTGGATCAGCCCCAGCATTTT.

The chain is built from TRBV7-8 and TRBJ2-7; D might be TRBD1 (5 bases). V lost 5 bases and J 4 bases, leaving 18 bases between the germline ends. Germline lookup yields CDR1 SGHVS and CDR2 FQNEAQ. There are 15 residues in the CDR3. This CDR3 reads CASSAYRFPGYEQYF. The CDR3 DNA reads TGTGCCAGCAGCGCGTACAGGTTCCCTGGGTACGAGCAGTACTTC.

There are a few counts of this clone. The chain uses TRBV25-1 and TRBJ2-3; a possible D gene is TRBD2 (5 bases). Germline assignment: CDR1 MGHDK and CDR2 SYGVNS. This CDR3 is built from 16 residues. V lost 1 base and J lost 2, with 13 bases in between. The CDR3 region has the DNA TGTGCCAGCAGTGAATCCCACACGGGGTCCACAGATACGCAGTATTTT. It encodes CASSESHTGSTDTQYF.

A remark on this clone: Other DNA sequences in this sample translate to the same CDR3. The gene calls are TRBV20-1 and TRBJ2-1; no reliable D call. Germline V gives CDR1 DFQATT, CDR2 SNEGSKA (reference sequence). The CDR3 runs to 14 residues. V was clipped by 3 bases and J by 0 bases, with 9 bases between them. Written as DNA, the CDR3 is TGCAGTGCTAGTGGCGGTAGCTCCTACAATGAGCAGTTCTTC. Protein product: CSASGGSSYNEQFF.

The chain employs TRBV2 and TRBJ2-3, with 11 positions matching TRBD2. V gave up 7 bases and J gave up 2 bases; unmatched junction bases: 5. There are 15 residues in the CDR3. CDR1 and CDR2 from the germline V gene are SNHLY and FYNNEI. CDR3 bases: TGTGCCAGCAAGACTAGCGGGAAAGTCACAGATACGCAGTATTTT. Amino acids: CASKTSGKVTDTQYF.

This sequence joins TRBV29-1 and TRBJ2-1; 10 bases are a match to TRBD2. In germline, CDR1 is SQVTM, CDR2 ANQGSEA. The CDR3 runs 15 residues. With V trimmed by 4 bases and J by 3 bases, 6 bases remained unmatched. DNA for the CDR3: TGCAGCGTTGGTGGACTAGCGGAAGTCTACAATGAGCAGTTCTTC. Amino acid sequence: CSVGGLAEVYNEQFF.

The rearrangement joins TRBV7-9 to TRBJ2-3, with D possibly TRBD2 on 6 matching bases. The germline CDR1 and CDR2 sequences are SEHNR and FQNEAQ (reference sequence). Trimming left V 1 base short and J 0 bases short, with 11 bases between. The CDR3 is 16 amino acids. The CDR3 DNA is TGTGCCAGCAGCTTAGTGGTAGCGGAGAGCACAGATACGCAGTATTTT. Translated, it gives CASSLVVAESTDTQYF.

CDR3 protein: CASSSTWGTGPYGYTF. The CDR3 coding sequence is TGTGCCAGCAGCTCCACTTGGGGCACAGGCCCCTATGGCTACACCTTC. The rearrangement joins TRBV7-2 to TRBJ1-2, with a weak D call TRBD1 (5 bases). The CDR3 contains 16 residues. V was cut by 4 bases and J by 4 bases, with 19 bases left in between. Germline values: CDR1 SGHTA, CDR2 FQGNSA. The full variable domain, in which reference TRBV7-2 and TRBJ1-2 provide the parts outside the CDR3, is GAGVSQSPSNKVTEKGKDVELRCDPISGHTALYWYRQSLGQGLEFLIYFQGNSAPDKSGLPSDRFSAERTGGSVSTLTIQRTQQEDSAVYLCASSSTWGTGPYGYTFGSGTRLTVV.

In its sample, this clone was seen once. The rearrangement uses TRBV5-4 and TRBJ1-5; perhaps TRBD1 as D (5 bases). This CDR3 is 15 amino acids long. Trimming pared 0 bases from V and 1 base from J, leaving 8 bases between. Looked up from germline, CDR1 is SGHNT and CDR2 is YYREEE (reference sequence). The CDR3 loop is CASSLDGGSNQPQHF. The CDR3 region has the DNA TGTGCCAGCAGCTTGGATGGGGGGAGCAATCAGCCCCAGCATTTT.

This clone was seen just once. The CDR3 sequence: CALGRGSPLHF. The CDR3 bases are TGTGCCTTGGGACGCGGTTCACCCCTCCACTTT. V is TRBV30 and J is TRBJ1-6, with D perhaps matching TRBD1 (5 bases). Trimming removed 7 bases at V and 9 bases at J, with 10 bases between. CDR1 is GTSNPN and CDR2 is SVGIG in the germline V gene (reference sequence). This CDR3 has 11 residues.

This sequence joins TRBV4-1 and TRBJ1-5, with TRBD1 identical over 9 bases. Germline V lookup: CDR1 MGHRA, CDR2 YSYEKL. V lost 1 base to trimming and J lost 6 bases; unmatched junction nucleotides: 4. There are 15 residues in the CDR3. The CDR3 nucleotides are TGCGCCAGCAGCCAAGGCGGGACAGGGCTTCAGCCCCAGCATTTT. Translation gives CASSQGGTGLQPQHF.

V is TRBV10-3 and J is TRBJ1-2; D is uncertain. The CDR3 spans 13 residues. The germline V gene has CDR1 ENHRY and CDR2 SYGVKD. The V gene lost 0 bases and the J gene lost 8 bases, with 10 bases spanning the gap. The CDR3 here is CAISESSGLGYTF. CDR3 DNA sequence: TGTGCCATCAGTGAGTCCTCGGGGTTGGGCTACACCTTC.

The chain joins TRBV29-1 to TRBJ2-7; TRBD2 aligns across 7 bases. V trimming: 6 bases; J trimming: 1 base; junction bases outside the gene matches: 9. The V gene's germline CDR1 is SQVTM and CDR2 ANQGSEA. The CDR3 is 14 amino acids. As DNA, the CDR3 is TGCAGCGTCAATAGCGGGCCTATGTCCTACGAGCAGTACTTC. It yields the protein CSVNSGPMSYEQYF.

This clone was seen just once. The genes are TRBV9 and TRBJ2-7; maybe TRBD1 (6 bases). V lost 1 base and J lost 0, with 14 bases in between. Germline V gene sequence: CDR1 SGDLS, CDR2 YYNGEE. The CDR3 spans 16 residues. CDR3 loop: CASSVTKGQYSYEQYF. CDR3 nucleotides: TGTGCCAGCAGCGTAACCAAAGGACAGTACTCCTACGAGCAGTACTTC.

The rearrangement joins TRBV2 to TRBJ2-1, with D unclear. Per germline, CDR1 SNHLY and CDR2 FYNNEI. The V and J ends lost 5 bases and 0 bases respectively, with 11 bases between them. The CDR3 has 15 amino acids. CDR3 DNA: TGTGCCAGCAGTTGGTACTCCGACTCCTACAATGAGCAGTTCTTC. It translates to CASSWYSDSYNEQFF.

This chain connects TRBV5-5 to TRBJ2-6; 7 nucleotides match TRBD2. V shed 4 bases, J shed 2 bases, and the junction held 9 bases outside the gene matches. The length of the CDR3 is 17 residues. Germline-derived CDR1 and CDR2 are SGHKS and YYEKEE (reference sequence). CDR3 sequence reads: CASSVAVRGTGANVLTF. The CDR3 nucleotides read TGTGCCAGCAGCGTAGCTGTGCGGGGGACTGGGGCCAACGTCCTGACTTTC.

J is TRBJ2-1 and V is TRBV18, with D maybe TRBD1 (6 bases). The CDR3 covers 14 residues. V lost 3 bases and J 3 bases, leaving 9 bases between the germline ends. The V gene's germline CDR1 is KGHSH and CDR2 LQKENI. Written as DNA, the CDR3 is TGTGCCAGCTCACCCAGGACAGTCTACAATGAGCAGTTCTTC. Translated: CASSPRTVYNEQFF.

The rearrangement uses TRBV30 and TRBJ1-5; D not resolved. The germline V gene has CDR1 GTSNPN and CDR2 SVGIG (reference sequence). The CDR3 length is 13 residues. Trimming removed 3 bases from V and 1 base from J, with 7 bases in between. This chain's CDR3 is CAWSSRSNQPQHF. The CDR3 coding sequence is TGTGCCTGGAGCTCGAGGAGCAATCAGCCCCAGCATTTT.

This chain links TRBV7-3 with TRBJ2-1; TRBD2 matches at 8 bases. The germline V gene encodes CDR1 SGHTA and CDR2 FQGTGA. J lost 6 bases, V lost 1 base, and 5 bases had no gene match. The CDR3 extends over 15 amino acids. CDR3 in amino acids: CASSLMSGSSNEQFF. CDR3 sequence (DNA): TGTGCCAGCAGCTTAATGAGCGGGAGTAGCAATGAGCAGTTCTTC.

This sequence joins TRBV4-2 and TRBJ2-7; the match to TRBD2 covers 14 bases. CDR3 size: 18 residues. Germline assignment: CDR1 LGHNA and CDR2 YNFKEQ. V trimming: 2 bases; J trimming: 1 base; junction bases outside the gene matches: 7. CDR3 nucleotide sequence: TGTGCCAGCAGCCAAATCCCCGGGACTAGCGGGGGATCCTACGAGCAGTACTTC. This encodes CASSQIPGTSGGSYEQYF.

This chain links TRBV7-9 with TRBJ2-7; TRBD1 is a possible D gene (6 bases). Germline CDR1 and CDR2: SEHNR and FQNEAQ (reference sequence). Trimming took 1 base from V and 5 from J, leaving 12 bases between them. CDR3 length: 14 residues. CDR3 amino acids: CASSLDSQGNEQYF. Written as DNA, the CDR3 is TGTGCCAGCAGCTTAGATAGTCAGGGGAACGAGCAGTACTTC.

V gene TRBV11-2 combines with J gene TRBJ2-7; tentatively, D is TRBD1 (6 bases). The CDR3 covers 15 residues. V shed 6 bases and J shed 2 bases, with 17 bases lying between them. Germline lookup yields CDR1 SGHAT and CDR2 FQNNGV. This CDR3 reads CASSYYRDITYEQYF. The CDR3, as DNA: TGTGCCAGCAGTTACTACCGGGACATCACCTACGAGCAGTACTTC.

This sequence joins TRBV20-1 and TRBJ2-2; 13 bases line up with TRBD2. Germline CDR1 and CDR2: DFQATT and SNEGSKA (reference sequence). The junction had 10 bases not matched to a gene; V was cut back by 3 bases and J by 6 bases. This CDR3 has 17 residues. The CDR3 nucleotides are TGCAGTGCTAGTCCGGGGGAACTAGCGGGAGGGCCCGGGGAGCTGTTTTTT. Translation gives CSASPGELAGGPGELFF.